A selection of T cell receptor beta chains follows, all from one sample in a study of T-cell memory formation after mild COVID-19. Via MiXCR, TCRdb re-called the 5' RACE reads, giving one row per CDR3 protein. Seen here are some 150,000 distinct CDR3 sequences, 6% to 6.5% observed once, and the top ten hold approximately 2.1%. Sample: PBMCs or a T cell subset sorted from them (not recorded which). The receptors were sampled from an adult woman who had mild COVID-19 (a few samples of this study predate the infection). Cell type and time point are not known. Each CDR3 is given with its conserved first and last residue. D genes are given only for firm matches. Expanded clones get a size class; other rows say once, few or many, or leave the size out.

size: many
D: NA
V: TRBV6-5
J: TRBJ2-5
DNA: TGTGCCAGCAGTTACTCGAAGGAGACCCAGTACTTC
CDR3: CASSYSKETQYF

size: NA
D: NA
V: TRBV6-5
J: TRBJ2-3
DNA: TGTGCCAGCAGTTATAGGCAGGGGAGGAGCACAGATACGCAGTATTTT
CDR3: CASSYRQGRSTDTQYF

size: NA
D: TRBD2
V: TRBV20-1
J: TRBJ2-3
DNA: TGCAGTGCTAGAGGTCCGGCGGGGGGCCGAGGGACAGATACGCAGTATTTT
CDR3: CSARGPAGGRGTDTQYF

size: many
D: TRBD1
V: TRBV12-3/TRBV12-4
J: TRBJ1-5
DNA: TGTGCCAGCAGTGCCGACAGGGGGCAGCCCCAGCATTTT
CDR3: CASSADRGQPQHF

size: many
D: NA
V: TRBV7-9
J: TRBJ2-7
DNA: TGTGCCAGCAGCTTAGCTCAAGGGGGGAGGAAGCAGTACTTC
CDR3: CASSLAQGGRKQYF

size: few
D: NA
V: TRBV30
J: TRBJ2-1
DNA: TGTGCCTGGAGTGTACGGGATGGGGATGAGCAGTTCTTC
CDR3: CAWSVRDGDEQFF

size: few
D: TRBD2
V: TRBV20-1
J: TRBJ2-1
DNA: TGCAGTGCTAGGGGACTAGCGGGGGGGCAGTTCTTC
CDR3: CSARGLAGGQFF

size: few
D: NA
V: TRBV12-3/TRBV12-4
J: TRBJ2-5
DNA: TGTGCCAGCAGGCTAGGCTTCGAGACCCAGTACTTC
CDR3: CASRLGFETQYF

size: many
D: TRBD2
V: TRBV4-3
J: TRBJ2-7
DNA: TGCGCCAGCAGCCAAGATCCGACGGGAGGTTCCCTCTCCGAGCAGTACTTC
CDR3: CASSQDPTGGSLSEQYF

size: many
D: NA
V: TRBV4-2
J: TRBJ1-4
DNA: TGTGCCAGCAGCCAAGATAGGCAGGGCGGTGAAAAACTGTTTTTT
CDR3: CASSQDRQGGEKLFF

size: few
D: NA
V: TRBV18
J: TRBJ2-7
DNA: TGTGCCAGCTCACCACAACAGGGCTACGAGCAGTACTTC
CDR3: CASSPQQGYEQYF

size: few
D: NA
V: TRBV5-5
J: TRBJ2-7
DNA: TGTGCCAGCAGCTTGGGGGCCGACGGAGGGCAGTACTTC
CDR3: CASSLGADGGQYF

size: NA
D: NA
V: TRBV11-2
J: TRBJ2-1
DNA: TGTGCCAGCAGCTTAAACCCCAGGGGAGATGAGCAGTTCTTC
CDR3: CASSLNPRGDEQFF

size: many
D: NA
V: TRBV12-3/TRBV12-4
J: TRBJ2-3
DNA: TGTGCCAGCAGCCCCCCAGGTAGCGGAGCCCGCACAGATACGCAGTATTTT
CDR3: CASSPPGSGARTDTQYF

size: many
D: TRBD2
V: TRBV5-1
J: TRBJ2-5
DNA: TGCGCCAGCAGCTCGACTAGCGGGGTCTCCCAAGAGACCCAGTACTTC
CDR3: CASSSTSGVSQETQYF

size: many
D: NA
V: TRBV29-1
J: TRBJ2-3
DNA: TGCAGCGTTGTTGTGGGGGCTAGCACAGATACGCAGTATTTT
CDR3: CSVVVGASTDTQYF

size: many
D: NA
V: TRBV20-1
J: TRBJ1-1
DNA: TGCAGTGCTAGAGACTTTGGGGGGTTGGCTGAAGCTTTCTTT
CDR3: CSARDFGGLAEAFF

size: NA
D: TRBD2
V: TRBV24-1
J: TRBJ2-1
DNA: TGTGCCACCAGTGATCCTCTCGGACTAGCGGGACACAATGAGCAGTTCTTC
CDR3: CATSDPLGLAGHNEQFF

size: many
D: TRBD2
V: TRBV7-2
J: TRBJ2-7
DNA: TGTGCCAGCAGCCTAAGGCGGGGGTCCGTCTACGAGCAGTACTTC
CDR3: CASSLRRGSVYEQYF

size: NA
D: NA
V: TRBV18
J: TRBJ1-3
DNA: TGTGCCAGCTCACCAGGCGGAGGAAACACCATATATTTT
CDR3: CASSPGGGNTIYF

size: few
D: NA
V: TRBV5-6
J: TRBJ2-7
DNA: TGTGCCAGCAGCCCGGGCGCTAGGAGCGCACCCTTCTACGAGCAGTACTTC
CDR3: CASSPGARSAPFYEQYF

size: few
D: TRBD1
V: TRBV6-6
J: TRBJ2-7
DNA: TGTGCCAGCAGCCCTTTCGCGGGACAGGGGGGCGAGCAGTACTTC
CDR3: CASSPFAGQGGEQYF

size: many
D: TRBD1
V: TRBV7-3
J: TRBJ2-1
DNA: TGTGCCAGCAGCTCCGGACAGGGGGCGAGTGAGCAGTTCTTC
CDR3: CASSSGQGASEQFF

size: NA
D: TRBD2
V: TRBV4-2
J: TRBJ2-2
DNA: TGTGCCAGCAGCCAAGATCGAGCTAGCGGGAGGAACGGGGAGCTGTTTTTT
CDR3: CASSQDRASGRNGELFF

size: few
D: TRBD1
V: TRBV5-6
J: TRBJ2-3
DNA: TGTGCCAGCAGCTGGCAGGGGGCGTTCAGCACAGATACGCAGTATTTT
CDR3: CASSWQGAFSTDTQYF

size: many
D: NA
V: TRBV29-1
J: TRBJ2-2
DNA: TGCAGCGCCTCCCCCCATCGGGCCGGGGAGCTGTTTTTT
CDR3: CSASPHRAGELFF

size: few
D: NA
V: TRBV11-2
J: TRBJ2-7
DNA: TGTGCCAGCAGCGGCATCTTGGGACCTGGGGGCCACGAGCAGTACTTC
CDR3: CASSGILGPGGHEQYF

size: many
D: NA
V: TRBV6-2/TRBV6-3
J: TRBJ2-7
DNA: TGTGCCAGCAAACCAGGATGGGGATACGAGCAGTACTTC
CDR3: CASKPGWGYEQYF

size: few
D: NA
V: TRBV28
J: TRBJ2-1
DNA: TGTGCCAGTTCCGACAGTTACAATGAGCAGTTCTTC
CDR3: CASSDSYNEQFF

size: few
D: TRBD1
V: TRBV4-2
J: TRBJ1-1
DNA: TGTGCCAGCAGCCAAGTTACAGGGGCTGGAGTGAACACTGAAGCTTTCTTT
CDR3: CASSQVTGAGVNTEAFF

size: many
D: NA
V: TRBV5-1
J: TRBJ2-3
DNA: TGCGCCAGCAGCTTGGTTCAGCGGAGCACAGATACGCAGTATTTT
CDR3: CASSLVQRSTDTQYF

size: NA
D: NA
V: TRBV6-2/TRBV6-3
J: TRBJ1-2
DNA: TGTGCCAGCAGTTACAAAGGAATCGGGGACTATGGCTACACCTTC
CDR3: CASSYKGIGDYGYTF